This TCR beta chain was sequenced in a study of OX40 agonist ivuxolimab in advanced cancers. Turning to the study itself: Three partial responders included one hepatocellular carcinoma patient and two cutaneous melanoma patients.

CDR1 MDHEN and CDR2 SYDVKM come from the germline V gene. This CDR3 comprises 15 residues. V was clipped by 7 bases and J by 1 base, with 16 bases between them. Notes on the study in general: Clonal expansion by week 6 occurred in CD4+ and CD8+ blood T cells (at 0.1 to 3.0 mg/kg).

The sampling schedule covered blood at baseline, cycle 4 day 1, and cycle 7 day 1. Clones were read by immunoSEQ multiplex PCR, and TCRdb kept only the in-frame ones, dropping some. The table includes about 19,000 clones, approximately 83% detected once. A word on this clone: Its antigen is not identified.

V usage is TRBV28 and J usage is TRBJ1-1; D remains ambiguous. The specimen comprised CD4+ or CD8+ T cells sorted from blood, sampled in a trial of the OX40 agonist ivuxolimab. This receptor was obtained from an adult with an advanced solid tumor such as melanoma, head and neck, liver or kidney cancer. The chain's CDR3 is CASTPFPGGNTEAFF. The CDR3 DNA follows: TGTGCCAGCACGCCCTTCCCGGGTGGGAACACTGAAGCTTTCTTT.